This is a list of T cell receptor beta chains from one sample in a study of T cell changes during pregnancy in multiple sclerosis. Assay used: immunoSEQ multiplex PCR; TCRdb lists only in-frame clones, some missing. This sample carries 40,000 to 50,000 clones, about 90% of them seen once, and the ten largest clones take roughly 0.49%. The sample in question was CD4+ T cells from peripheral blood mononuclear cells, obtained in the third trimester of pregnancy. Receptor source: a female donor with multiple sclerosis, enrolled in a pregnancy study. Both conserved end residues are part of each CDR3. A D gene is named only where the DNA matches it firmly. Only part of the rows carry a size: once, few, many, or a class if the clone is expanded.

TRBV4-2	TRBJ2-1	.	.	CASSQADEQFF	TGTGCCAGCAGCCAAGCCGATGAGCAGTTCTTC
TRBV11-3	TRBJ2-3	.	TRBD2	CASSLGVSGRADTQYF	TGTGCCAGCAGCTTAGGAGTTAGCGGGAGGGCAGATACGCAGTATTTT
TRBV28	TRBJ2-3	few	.	CASSLLVDSWSFDTQYF	TGTGCCAGCAGTTTGTTGGTGGACTCTTGGTCTTTTGATACGCAGTATTTT
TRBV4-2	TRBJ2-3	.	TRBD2	CASSLLAGGPDTQYF	TGTGCCAGCAGCCTCTTAGCGGGAGGGCCAGATACGCAGTATTTT
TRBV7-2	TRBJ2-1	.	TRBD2	CASSFRTSGYNEQFF	TGTGCCAGCAGCTTCCGGACTAGCGGTTACAATGAGCAGTTCTTC
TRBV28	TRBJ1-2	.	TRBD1	CASSLSGGSGYTF	TGTGCCAGCAGTCTCTCAGGGGGCAGTGGCTACACCTTC
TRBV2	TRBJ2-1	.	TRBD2	CASSGGLADAGNEQFF	TGTGCCAGCAGTGGGGGACTAGCGGATGCCGGGAATGAGCAGTTCTTC
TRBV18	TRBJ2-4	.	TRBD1	CASSPPNRGLTKNIQYF	TGTGCCAGCTCACCACCCAACAGGGGGCTGACCAAAAACATTCAGTACTTC
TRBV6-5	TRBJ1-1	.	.	CASSYSSTGMNTEAFF	TGTGCCAGCAGTTACTCGTCAACAGGGATGAACACTGAAGCTTTCTTT
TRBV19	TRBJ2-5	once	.	CASSIGGRQGEETQYF	TGTGCCAGTAGTATTGGTGGTCGGCAGGGTGAGGAGACCCAGTACTTC
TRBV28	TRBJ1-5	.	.	CASSFMGAANQPQHF	TGTGCCAGCAGTTTTATGGGAGCAGCTAATCAGCCCCAGCATTTT
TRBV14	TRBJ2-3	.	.	CASSQLDTQYF	TGTGCCAGCAGCCAACTAGATACGCAGTATTTT
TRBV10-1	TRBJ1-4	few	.	CASSGGEKLFF	TGCGCCAGCAGTGGAGGTGAAAAACTGTTTTTT
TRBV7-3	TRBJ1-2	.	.	CASSLAGNYGYTF	TGTGCCAGCAGCTTGGCAGGGAACTATGGCTACACCTTC
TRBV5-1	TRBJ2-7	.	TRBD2	CASSPLDSGGRHEQYF	TGCGCCAGCAGCCCCTTAGATAGCGGGGGAAGGCACGAGCAGTACTTC
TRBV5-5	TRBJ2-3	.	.	CASSQEGPTDTQYF	TGTGCCAGTTCTCAGGAGGGCCCCACAGATACGCAGTATTTT
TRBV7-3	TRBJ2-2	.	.	CASSLTPGSNTGELFF	TGTGCCAGCAGCTTAACACCGGGATCGAACACCGGGGAGCTGTTTTTT
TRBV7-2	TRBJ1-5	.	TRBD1	CASSPGQGPKEPQHF	TGTGCCAGCAGCCCAGGACAGGGCCCTAAAGAGCCCCAGCATTTT
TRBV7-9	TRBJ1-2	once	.	CASSPQGPRDGYTF	TGTGCCAGCAGCCCACAGGGCCCGAGGGATGGCTACACCTTC
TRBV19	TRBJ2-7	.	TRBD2	CASSAGGLAGHYEQYF	TGTGCCAGTAGTGCGGGGGGCCTAGCGGGCCACTACGAGCAGTACTTC
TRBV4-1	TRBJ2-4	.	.	CASSPTDKNIQYF	TGCGCCAGCAGCCCGACAGACAAAAACATTCAGTACTTC
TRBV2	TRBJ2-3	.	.	CASSRGQPASTDTQYF	TGTGCCAGCAGTCGCGGCCAACCCGCTAGCACAGATACGCAGTATTTT
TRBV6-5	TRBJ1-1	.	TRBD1	CASRDRGRSTEAFF	TGTGCCAGCAGAGACAGGGGTCGGAGCACTGAAGCTTTCTTT
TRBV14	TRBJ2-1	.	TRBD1	CASSSGTGAYNEQFF	TGTGCCAGCAGCTCCGGGACAGGGGCTTACAATGAGCAGTTCTTC
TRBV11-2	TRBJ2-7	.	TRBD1	CASSLTGTEYYEQYF	TGTGCCAGCAGCTTAACCGGGACAGAATACTACGAGCAGTACTTC
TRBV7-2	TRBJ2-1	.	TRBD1	CASSPPGQPYNEQFF	TGTGCCAGCAGCCCTCCGGGACAGCCCTACAATGAGCAGTTCTTC
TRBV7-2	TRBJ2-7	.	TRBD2	CASSLETSGSYEQYF	TGTGCCAGCAGCTTAGAGACTAGCGGGAGCTACGAGCAGTACTTC
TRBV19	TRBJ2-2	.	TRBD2	CATARREGTGELFF	TGTGCCACCGCGCGGCGGGAGGGCACCGGGGAGCTGTTTTTT